The rows below give T cell receptor beta chains drawn from one sample of a study of beta chain features in type 1 diabetes. Clones were read by immunoSEQ multiplex PCR, and TCRdb kept only the in-frame ones, dropping some. The sample holds roughly 300,000 clones, around 9% seen once. Sequenced material: central memory CD4+ T cells from blood. Receptor source: a man aged 25-45 years with type 1 diabetes. Both conserved end residues are part of each CDR3. Each record gives: clone size, J gene, D gene, V gene, CDR3 protein, CDR3 DNA. D genes are given only for firm matches. Clone size is given for some rows only: seen once, a few or many times, or a class if the clone is expanded.

>.|TRBJ2-1|.|TRBV11-3
CASSLWRANENEQFF
TGTGCCAGCAGCTTATGGAGGGCCAATGAGAATGAGCAGTTCTTC
>few|TRBJ2-4|.|TRBV10-2
CASSEGTFPPKNIQYF
TGCGCCAGCAGTGAAGGAACCTTTCCTCCCAAAAACATTCAGTACTTC
>few|TRBJ2-1|TRBD2|TRBV4-2
CASSQDVSGGVNEQFF
TGTGCCAGCAGCCAAGATGTAAGCGGGGGGGTAAATGAGCAGTTCTTC
>.|TRBJ2-4|TRBD1|TRBV9
CASSGRDSENIQYF
TGTGCCAGCAGCGGCCGGGACAGCGAAAACATTCAGTACTTC
>.|TRBJ1-1|.|TRBV6-6
CASSETARAFF
TGTGCCAGCAGTGAGACCGCAAGGGCTTTCTTT
>.|TRBJ2-5|.|TRBV5-4
CASSFRQQETQYF
TGTGCCAGCAGCTTCAGGCAGCAAGAGACCCAGTACTTC
>.|TRBJ2-3|TRBD2|TRBV9
CASSVGTSGDLIDTQYF
TGTGCCAGCAGCGTAGGGACTAGCGGGGACCTCATAGATACGCAGTATTTT
>few|TRBJ1-2|.|TRBV15
CATSRGNRETYGYTF
TGTGCCACCAGCAGAGGTAACAGGGAGACCTATGGCTACACCTTC
>.|TRBJ2-1|.|TRBV5-1
CASSSNADGDNEQFF
TGCGCCAGCAGCTCAAACGCTGACGGAGACAATGAGCAGTTCTTC
>.|TRBJ1-6|.|TRBV18
CASSPASTGNESPLHF
TGTGCCAGCTCACCGGCGTCGACGGGAAACGAATCACCCCTCCACTTT
>many|TRBJ2-1|.|TRBV5-4
CASSLGLGNEQFF
TGTGCCAGCAGCTTAGGGTTAGGGAATGAGCAGTTCTTC
>few|TRBJ2-1|.|TRBV7-9
CASSSDLTLLPYNEQFF
TGTGCCAGCAGCTCCGATTTGACACTATTACCTTACAATGAGCAGTTCTTC
>.|TRBJ1-2|.|TRBV10-3
CASSEARSYTF
TGTGCCAGCAGTGAAGCCCGAAGCTACACCTTC
>.|TRBJ2-2|TRBD2|TRBV7-9
CASSRPAGTRSGELFF
TGTGCCAGCAGCAGACCGGCCGGGACTAGAAGCGGGGAGCTGTTTTTT
>few|TRBJ2-1|.|TRBV4-3
CASSQEGTDYNEQFF
TGCGCCAGCAGCCAAGAAGGTACCGACTACAATGAGCAGTTCTTC
>.|TRBJ2-5|.|TRBV7-9
CASSFQGGGETQYF
TGTGCCAGCAGCTTCCAGGGAGGGGGAGAGACCCAGTACTTC
>.|TRBJ1-6|.|TRBV7-2
CASSLGTARESPLHF
TGTGCCAGCAGCTTAGGGACCGCTCGAGAATCACCCCTCCACTTT
>.|TRBJ1-1|.|TRBV2
CASSLKENTEAFF
TGTGCCAGCAGTCTGAAAGAGAACACTGAAGCTTTCTTT
>few|TRBJ2-2|TRBD1|TRBV15
CATSRGVLTGVNTGELFF
TGTGCCACCAGCAGAGGGGTTCTGACAGGGGTGAACACCGGGGAGCTGTTTTTT
>.|TRBJ2-7|.|TRBV10-3
CAIREGGGHEQYF
TGTGCCATCAGGGAGGGAGGCGGACACGAGCAGTACTTC
>.|TRBJ1-5|TRBD1|TRBV12-5
CASGLSGQGNESNQPQHF
TGTGCTAGTGGTTTGTCCGGACAGGGAAATGAGAGCAATCAGCCCCAGCATTTT
>.|TRBJ1-5|.|TRBV2
CASRGGQSNSNQPQHF
TGTGCCAGCAGAGGAGGACAGAGTAATAGCAATCAGCCCCAGCATTTT
>.|TRBJ1-2|.|TRBV5-1
CASSLAVGYNYGYTF
TGCGCCAGCAGCTTGGCCGTGGGTTATAACTATGGCTACACCTTC
>.|TRBJ1-6|.|TRBV30
CAWRRGSPLHF
TGTGCCTGGAGAAGAGGTTCACCCCTCCACTTT
>few|TRBJ2-2|.|TRBV11-2
CASSADRTNTGELFF
TGTGCCAGCAGCGCCGACAGGACGAACACCGGGGAGCTGTTTTTT
>many|TRBJ2-5|.|TRBV7-2
CASSVGPWTQETQYF
TGTGCCAGCAGCGTGGGCCCCTGGACACAAGAGACCCAGTACTTC
>.|TRBJ1-1|TRBD1|TRBV18
CANDRANTEAFF
TGTGCCAACGACAGGGCGAACACTGAAGCTTTCTTT
>.|TRBJ1-1|TRBD1|TRBV18
CASSPGSDRLNTEAFF
TGTGCCAGCTCACCAGGTTCGGACAGGTTGAACACTGAAGCTTTCTTT
>.|TRBJ2-5|TRBD2|TRBV15
CATSRELAGGQETQYF
TGTGCCACCAGCAGAGAACTAGCGGGGGGACAAGAGACCCAGTACTTC
>.|TRBJ1-1|.|TRBV30
CAWSRQDMNTEAFF
TGTGCCTGGAGTCGACAGGATATGAACACTGAAGCTTTCTTT
>few|TRBJ1-5|.|TRBV28
CASSLGVSNQPQHF
TGTGCCAGCAGTTTAGGGGTCTCTAATCAGCCCCAGCATTTT
>.|TRBJ2-5|.|TRBV19
CASSIQETQYF
TGTGCCAGTAGTATTCAAGAGACCCAGTACTTC
>few|TRBJ2-6|.|TRBV2
CASSSSLVSGANVLTF
TGTGCCAGCAGTTCCAGCCTCGTCTCTGGGGCCAACGTCCTGACTTTC
>.|TRBJ1-6|TRBD1|TRBV7-2
CASSLVPGGRSPLHF
TGTGCCAGCAGCTTAGTGCCAGGGGGTCGTTCACCCCTCCACTTT
>many|TRBJ1-4|.|TRBV4-3
CASSQARDEKLFF
TGCGCCAGCAGCCAAGCCAGGGATGAAAAACTGTTTTTT
>.|TRBJ2-1|.|TRBV28
CASTSLTGTKNEQFF
TGTGCCAGCACTTCATTGACCGGGACAAAGAATGAGCAGTTCTTC
>few|TRBJ1-1|.|TRBV12-5
CASVEQGNTEAFF
TGTGCTAGTGTCGAACAGGGCAACACTGAAGCTTTCTTT
>.|TRBJ2-5|TRBD2|TRBV7-9
CASSWRGAQETQYF
TGTGCCAGCAGCTGGCGGGGGGCCCAAGAGACCCAGTACTTC
>.|TRBJ2-7|.|TRBV18
CASSPTGSAEQYF
TGTGCCAGCTCACCAACGGGGTCGGCCGAGCAGTACTTC
>.|TRBJ2-7|TRBD2|TRBV6-5
CASSYSERGREQYF
TGTGCCAGCAGTTACTCGGAGCGGGGGCGCGAGCAGTACTTC
>.|TRBJ2-7|TRBD2|TRBV14
CASSHALADSYEQYF
TGTGCCAGCAGCCATGCACTAGCGGATTCCTACGAGCAGTACTTC
>.|TRBJ2-3|.|TRBV7-9
CASSPAGGTDTQYF
TGTGCCAGCAGTCCCGCCGGGGGCACAGATACGCAGTATTTT
>.|TRBJ2-2|.|TRBV2
CASTSLGGGELFF
TGTGCCAGCACCTCCCTGGGGGGTGGGGAGCTGTTTTTT
>few|TRBJ2-5|TRBD1|TRBV30
CAWIGQGQETQYF
TGTGCCTGGATAGGACAGGGACAAGAGACCCAGTACTTC
>many|TRBJ2-7|.|TRBV2
CASSEASNPQGTYEQYF
TGTGCCAGCAGTGAAGCCTCTAACCCTCAGGGGACCTACGAGCAGTACTTC
>few|TRBJ1-1|.|TRBV5-1
CASSLAAAQNTEAFF
TGCGCCAGCAGCTTGGCCGCAGCCCAGAACACTGAAGCTTTCTTT
>few|TRBJ2-7|.|TRBV5-4
CASSSDDWGEQYF
TGTGCCAGCAGCAGCGATGATTGGGGCGAGCAGTACTTC
>.|TRBJ2-6|.|TRBV5-1
CASSYTGPGANVLTF
TGCGCCAGCAGCTATACGGGGCCTGGGGCCAACGTCCTGACTTTC
>.|TRBJ2-5|TRBD2|TRBV6-5
CASSYWTSGGRQTQYF
TGTGCCAGCAGTTACTGGACTAGCGGGGGGAGGCAGACCCAGTACTTC
>few|TRBJ2-7|TRBD2|TRBV5-4
CASRLRLADLGEQYF
TGCGCCAGCAGACTCCGACTAGCCGACTTGGGGGAGCAGTACTTC
>.|TRBJ1-2|.|TRBV2
CASSEQDGKGYTF
TGTGCCAGCAGTGAACAGGACGGGAAGGGCTACACCTTC
>.|TRBJ2-5|.|TRBV7-2
CASSLWRSEETQYF
TGTGCCAGCAGCTTATGGAGGTCCGAAGAGACCCAGTACTTC
>few|TRBJ2-3|.|TRBV19
CASSIQGPTDTQYF
TGTGCCAGTAGTATTCAGGGACCCACAGATACGCAGTATTTT